This TCR beta chain was recovered during a study of cytomegalovirus exposure and HLA in healthy donors. Study results and caveats: Later analysis indicated greater clonal expansion among HLA-associated TCR beta chains than among equally common other chains. Most observed TCR sequences were rare, whereas some public TCRs were detected in many donors.

Unrecorded immune exposures were likely, despite nominal health at sampling. Regarding this clone: Its matching antigen is unknown.

The germline V gene encodes CDR1 SEHNR and CDR2 FQNEAQ (reference sequence). The CDR3 sequence is 14 residues long. Trimming left V 2 bases short and J 1 base short, with 8 bases between. PCR primers comprised 60 Vbeta and 13 Jbeta primers. Clones were sequenced by immunoSEQ multiplex PCR, and TCRdb holds only the in-frame ones, with some missing. This table holds 130,000 to 150,000 clones, roughly 79% found once. The chain couples TRBV7-9 to TRBJ1-1; D is ambiguous. Source material: PBMCs. The TCR was taken from a woman between 40 and 55 years old in good health and CMV-seropositive. This chain's CDR3 is CASSLIIENTEAFF. The CDR3, as DNA: TGTGCCAGCAGCTTAATAATAGAGAACACTGAAGCTTTCTTT.